The rows below give T cell receptor beta chains drawn from one sample of a study of blood T cell repertoires in COVID-19. The assay was immunoSEQ multiplex PCR, and TCRdb's table has in-frame clones only and misses some. Among under 300,000 clones, roughly 88% were seen once, and the ten largest hold over 2%. The specimen was peripheral blood. The receptors shown here come from a man aged 30-40 years who had recovered from COVID-19. CDR3s include the opening cysteine and the closing phenylalanine or tryptophan. Fields, in order: D gene, V gene, J gene, clone size, CDR3 protein, CDR3 DNA. The D gene is left open where the match is weak. Part of the rows lack a size; the others show once, few, many or a class for expanded clones.

>NA|TRBV5-1|TRBJ2-3|NA
CASSLRTVDTDTQYF
TGCGCCAGCAGCCTACGGACAGTTGACACAGATACGCAGTATTTT
>TRBD2|TRBV7-2|TRBJ2-3|NA
CASSPTSGGDTQYF
TGTGCCAGCAGCCCCACTAGCGGGGGGGATACGCAGTATTTT
>TRBD2|TRBV3-1/TRBV3-2|TRBJ2-1|NA
CASSTGLPYNEQFF
TGTGCCAGCAGCACGGGACTACCTTACAATGAGCAGTTCTTC
>TRBD1|TRBV7-8|TRBJ1-2|NA
CASSMGQGHGYTF
TGTGCCAGCAGCATGGGACAGGGTCATGGCTACACCTTC
>NA|TRBV10-3|TRBJ2-3|NA
CAINEGGDTQYF
TGTGCCATCAACGAAGGGGGAGATACGCAGTATTTT
>TRBD2|TRBV10-3|TRBJ2-5|NA
CAIGRPGRGGRETQYF
TGTGCCATCGGTAGACCGGGACGGGGGGGCCGGGAGACCCAGTACTTC
>NA|TRBV18|TRBJ2-1|NA
CASSRGALYNEQFF
TGTGCCAGCTCCCGCGGGGCCCTCTACAATGAGCAGTTCTTC
>NA|TRBV5-1|TRBJ1-3|NA
CASSSLQNSGNTIYF
TGCGCCAGCAGCTCCCTCCAGAACTCTGGAAACACCATATATTTT
>TRBD2|TRBV5-6|TRBJ2-1|once
CASSLARRGDYNEQFF
TGTGCCAGCAGCTTGGCTCGGCGGGGGGACTACAATGAGCAGTTCTTC
>NA|TRBV30|TRBJ1-2|few
CAWSEQNYGYTF
TGTGCCTGGAGTGAACAGAACTATGGCTACACCTTC
>NA|TRBV28|TRBJ2-2|few
CASSGSSGELFF
TGTGCCAGCAGTGGGTCTAGCGGGGAGCTGTTTTTT
>NA|TRBV5-1|TRBJ1-1|NA
CASSLVLGPRDTEAFF
TGCGCCAGCAGCTTGGTTTTGGGGCCAAGGGACACTGAAGCTTTCTTT
>TRBD2|TRBV4-2|TRBJ2-1|NA
CASSQDAGDYNEQFF
TGTGCCAGCAGCCAAGACGCGGGGGACTACAATGAGCAGTTCTTC
>NA|TRBV19|TRBJ2-5|NA
CASSIDLSYRETQYF
TGTGCCAGTAGTATCGATCTATCCTACCGAGAGACCCAGTACTTC
>NA|TRBV4-1|TRBJ2-1|NA
CASSQGDSSGEQFF
TGCGCCAGCAGCCAGGGGGACTCAAGCGGTGAGCAGTTCTTC
>NA|TRBV6-6|TRBJ2-4|NA
CASSYREEKNIQYF
TGTGCCAGCAGTTACCGAGAGGAGAAAAACATTCAGTACTTC
>TRBD1|TRBV7-6|TRBJ2-7|NA
CASSPYGQGYEQYF
TGTGCCAGCAGCCCGTACGGACAGGGCTACGAGCAGTACTTC
>TRBD1|TRBV5-1|TRBJ1-2|NA
CASSEGQGGGYTF
TGCGCCAGCAGCGAGGGACAGGGCGGCGGCTACACCTTC
>TRBD2|TRBV9|TRBJ2-2|NA
CASSVPLAGGPGELFF
TGTGCCAGCAGCGTACCACTAGCGGGGGGGCCCGGGGAGCTGTTTTTT
>NA|TRBV6-5|TRBJ2-2|NA
CASSQGGALTGELFF
TGTGCCAGCAGCCAAGGGGGGGCATTGACCGGGGAGCTGTTTTTT
>TRBD1|TRBV27|TRBJ1-2|NA
CASSLSDRGDYGYTF
TGTGCCAGCAGTTTATCTGACAGGGGGGACTATGGCTACACCTTC
>NA|TRBV11-2|TRBJ1-2|NA
CASTLPNYGYTF
TGTGCCAGCACCCTCCCGAACTATGGCTACACCTTC
>TRBD1|TRBV10-3|TRBJ1-1|NA
CAISEYRQGASNTEAFF
TGTGCCATCAGTGAGTACCGACAGGGGGCCTCGAACACTGAAGCTTTCTTT
>NA|TRBV3-1/TRBV3-2|TRBJ1-2|once
CASSHDRYYGYTF
TGTGCCAGCAGCCACGACAGATACTATGGCTACACCTTC
>NA|TRBV7-9|TRBJ2-1|NA
CASSGQGTSSYNEQFF
TGTGCCAGCAGCGGTCAGGGTACCTCCTCCTACAATGAGCAGTTCTTC
>TRBD1|TRBV9|TRBJ1-1|NA
CASSVRTGGYTEAFF
TGTGCCAGCAGCGTGCGAACAGGGGGGTACACTGAAGCTTTCTTT
>NA|TRBV7-2|TRBJ2-7|NA
CASSSPHAYEQYF
TGTGCCAGCAGCTCCCCCCATGCCTACGAGCAGTACTTC
>TRBD2|TRBV3-1/TRBV3-2|TRBJ2-5|NA
CASSQYRGASGGARETQYF
TGTGCCAGCAGCCAATACCGAGGGGCTAGCGGGGGGGCCCGAGAGACCCAGTACTTC
>NA|TRBV6-6|TRBJ2-7|NA
CASNKGRTNEQYF
TGTGCCAGCAACAAGGGGAGGACCAACGAGCAGTACTTC
>NA|TRBV11-1|TRBJ1-1|NA
CASSLAGSSNTEAFF
TGTGCCAGCAGCCTAGCTGGCAGTTCGAACACTGAAGCTTTCTTT
>NA|TRBV5-8|TRBJ1-1|once
CASSLDRTEAFF
TGTGCCAGCAGCTTGGACAGGACGGAAGCTTTCTTT
>NA|TRBV6-4|TRBJ1-1|many
CASSSTESTEAFF
TGTGCCAGCAGTTCGACAGAGAGCACTGAAGCTTTCTTT
>TRBD2|TRBV10-1|TRBJ2-3|NA
CASSLRTSVADTQYF
TGCGCCAGCAGCCTAAGGACTAGCGTGGCAGATACGCAGTATTTT
>NA|TRBV6-5|TRBJ1-2|NA
CASSYGGNYGYTF
TGTGCCAGCAGTTACGGGGGGAACTATGGCTACACCTTC
>NA|TRBV11-2|TRBJ2-1|NA
CASSLDLALSYNEQFF
TGTGCCAGCAGCTTAGATTTGGCCCTGTCCTACAATGAGCAGTTCTTC
>NA|TRBV6-5|TRBJ1-2|NA
CASRRDLYGYTF
TGTGCCAGCAGAAGGGACTTATATGGCTACACCTTC
>NA|TRBV5-6|TRBJ2-5|NA
CASTSTRGYQETQYF
TGTGCCAGCACCTCGACGAGGGGGTACCAAGAGACCCAGTACTTC
>NA|TRBV10-1|TRBJ1-1|NA
CASSVGGGTEAFF
TGCGCCAGCAGTGTCGGGGGGGGAACTGAAGCTTTCTTT
>NA|TRBV21-1|TRBJ1-2|NA
CASSKRTGPYYGYTF
TGTGCCAGCAGCAAAAGGACAGGGCCCTACTATGGCTACACCTTC
>NA|TRBV12-3/TRBV12-4|TRBJ2-2|many
CASRIAFGELFF
TGTGCCAGCAGGATAGCATTCGGGGAGCTGTTTTTT
>TRBD2|TRBV13|TRBJ2-5|NA
CASSLTRGGVLETQYF
TGTGCCAGCAGCTTAACGCGGGGGGGCGTTTTAGAGACCCAGTACTTC
>NA|TRBV5-1|TRBJ1-1|NA
CASSGSVRDTRGAFF
TGCGCCAGCAGCGGATCAGTCCGGGACACCCGTGGGGCTTTCTTT
>NA|TRBV9|TRBJ1-2|NA
CASSPTGGAADYGYTF
TGTGCCAGCAGCCCGACCGGGGGGGCTGCGGACTATGGCTACACCTTC